This TCR beta chain was captured by sequencing in a study of read filtering for tumor transcriptome and immune sequencing. Study-level background: After DNase treatment, RNA was made into whole-transcriptome libraries. General study results and limits: Compared with RNA-seq, IR-seq gave much higher clonotype depth and reliability. IR-seq and RNA-seq agreed better without single-read clonotypes.

This clonotype was observed at least ten times. Its antigen is currently unknown. Trimming took 5 bases from V and 3 from J, leaving 8 bases between them. This CDR3 comprises 12 residues. Germline lookup yields CDR1 SGHRS and CDR2 YFSETQ. The library was built from roughly 400 ng RNA with molecular barcoded adaptors for alpha/delta and beta/gamma chains. TCRdb passed the reads through MiXCR, listing each CDR3 protein once. Seen here are 43,000 or so distinct CDR3 sequences, approximately 19% observed once, and the top ten hold less than 45%. The sequence was obtained from a donor aged 40 or over with multiple myeloma. The sequenced sample was a population of CD138-negative cells sorted from bone marrow. The V and J genes are TRBV5-1 and TRBJ2-5, with D possibly being TRBD1 (6 bases). CDR3 nucleotides: TGCGCCAGCAGTCGGACAGAAGAGACCCAGTACTTC. This translates into CASSRTEETQYF.